The T cell receptor beta chain under discussion was sequenced for a study of T cells of healthy individuals. This clonotype has a handful of counts. TCRdb re-analysed the 5' RACE reads in MiXCR, keeping a single row per CDR3 protein. The sample has fewer than 70,000 distinct CDR3 sequences; about 14% are singletons. Trimming cost V 1 base and J 3 bases; bases outside gene matches: 2. Germline CDR1 reads MNHNS; CDR2 reads SASEGT. The CDR3 runs to 16 residues. The TCR originated in a human donor in good health. The rearrangement joins TRBV6-1 to TRBJ2-7; 14 positions agree with TRBD2. The CDR3 DNA reads as TGTGCCAGCAGTGAAGGACTAGCGGGGGGGGTCTACGAGCAGTACTTC. Its translation is CASSEGLAGGVYEQYF.